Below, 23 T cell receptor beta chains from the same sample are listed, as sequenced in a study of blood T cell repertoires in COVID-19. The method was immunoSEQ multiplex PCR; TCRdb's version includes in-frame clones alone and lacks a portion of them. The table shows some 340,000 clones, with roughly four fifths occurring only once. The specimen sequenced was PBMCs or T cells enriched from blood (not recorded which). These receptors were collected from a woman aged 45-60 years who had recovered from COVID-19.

Here the CDR3 reads CASSLVSEQYF. CDR3 sequence (DNA): TGTGCCAGCAGCCTAGTATCCGAGCAGTACTTC. The chain combines TRBV6-2 or TRBV6-3 with TRBJ2-7; no clear D. Germline values: CDR1 MNHEY, CDR2 SVGEGT. CDR3 length equals 11 residues. V lost 6 bases and J lost 6, with 9 bases in between.

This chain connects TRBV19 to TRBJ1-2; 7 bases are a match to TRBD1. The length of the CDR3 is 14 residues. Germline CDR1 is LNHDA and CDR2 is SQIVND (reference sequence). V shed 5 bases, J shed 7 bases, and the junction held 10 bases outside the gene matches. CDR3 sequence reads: CASSLQGTGGGYTF. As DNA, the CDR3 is TGTGCCAGTAGTCTACAGGGGACGGGCGGTGGCTACACCTTC.

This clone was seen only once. The CDR3: CASSSWARQGSNTEAFF. For the CDR3, the DNA is TGTGCCAGCAGCTCGTGGGCTAGGCAGGGCTCGAACACTGAAGCTTTCTTT. The J gene is TRBJ1-1, the V gene TRBV7-9, with D possibly matching TRBD1 (5 bases). Germline lookup yields CDR1 SEHNR and CDR2 FQNEAQ (reference sequence). This CDR3 has 17 amino acids. V was cut by 4 bases and J by 1 base, with 19 bases left in between.

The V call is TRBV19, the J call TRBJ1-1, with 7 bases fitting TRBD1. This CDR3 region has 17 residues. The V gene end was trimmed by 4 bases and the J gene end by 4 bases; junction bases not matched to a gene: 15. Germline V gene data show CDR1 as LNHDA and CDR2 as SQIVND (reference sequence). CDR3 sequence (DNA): TGTGCCAGTAGTAGGACAGGTATCCCGGCTGGAGGCACTGAAGCTTTCTTT. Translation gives CASSRTGIPAGGTEAFF.

The CDR3, as DNA: TGTGCCAGCAGTGAAATAGACAGTAACTATGGCTACACCTTC. Amino acid sequence: CASSEIDSNYGYTF. The chain uses TRBV6-1 and TRBJ1-2; the D gene is possibly TRBD1 (5 bases). The germline gives CDR1 MNHNS, CDR2 SASEGT. V shed 2 bases and J shed 1 base, with 8 bases lying between them. The CDR3 has 14 amino acids.

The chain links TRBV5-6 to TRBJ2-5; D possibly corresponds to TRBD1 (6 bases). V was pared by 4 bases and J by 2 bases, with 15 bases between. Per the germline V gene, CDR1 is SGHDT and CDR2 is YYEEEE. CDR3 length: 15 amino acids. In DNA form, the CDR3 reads TGTGCCAGCAGCCCTAAGGGCACAGGGCAAGAGACCCAGTACTTC. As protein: CASSPKGTGQETQYF.

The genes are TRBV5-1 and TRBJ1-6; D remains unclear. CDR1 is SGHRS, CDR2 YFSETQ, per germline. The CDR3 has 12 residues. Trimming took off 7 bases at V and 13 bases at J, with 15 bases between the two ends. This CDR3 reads CASGNGLEPLHF. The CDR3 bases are TGCGCCAGCGGTAACGGTCTTGAGCCCCTCCACTTT.

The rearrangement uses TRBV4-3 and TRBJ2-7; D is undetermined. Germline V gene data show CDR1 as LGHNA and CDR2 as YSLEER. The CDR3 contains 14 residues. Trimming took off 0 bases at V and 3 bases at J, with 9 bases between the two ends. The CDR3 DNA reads TGCGCCAGCAGCCAAGAAAACTCGGGCTACGAGCAGTACTTC. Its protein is CASSQENSGYEQYF.

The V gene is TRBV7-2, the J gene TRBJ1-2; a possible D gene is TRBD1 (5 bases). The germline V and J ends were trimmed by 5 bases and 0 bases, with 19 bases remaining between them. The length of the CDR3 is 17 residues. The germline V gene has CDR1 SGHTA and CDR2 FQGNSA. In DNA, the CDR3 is TGTGCCAGCAGCACGAGATTGAACAGGAATGCTAACTATGGCTACACCTTC. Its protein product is CASSTRLNRNANYGYTF.

CDR3 sequence: CASSQGGGTQYF. CDR3 nucleotides: TGTGCCAGCAGCCAAGGGGGGGGGACCCAGTACTTC. The genes are TRBV11-2 and TRBJ2-5; tentatively, D is TRBD2 (7 bases). V was cut by 5 bases and J by 7 bases, with 11 bases left in between. The V gene's germline CDR1 is SGHAT and CDR2 FQNNGV. This CDR3 has 12 residues.

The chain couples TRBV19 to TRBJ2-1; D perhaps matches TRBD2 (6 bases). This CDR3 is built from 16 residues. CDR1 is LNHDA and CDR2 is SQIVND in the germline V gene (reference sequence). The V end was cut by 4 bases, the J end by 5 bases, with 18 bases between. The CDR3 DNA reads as TGTGCCAGTAGTAGCCCCTTGGTAGCGGCCAACAATGAGCAGTTCTTC. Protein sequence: CASSSPLVAANNEQFF.

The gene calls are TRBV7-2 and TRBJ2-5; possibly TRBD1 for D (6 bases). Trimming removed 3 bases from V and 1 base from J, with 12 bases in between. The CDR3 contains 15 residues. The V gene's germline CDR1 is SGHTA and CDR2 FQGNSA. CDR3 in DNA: TGTGCCAGCAGCTTCCCTCAGGGGATCCAAGAGACCCAGTACTTC. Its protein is CASSFPQGIQETQYF.

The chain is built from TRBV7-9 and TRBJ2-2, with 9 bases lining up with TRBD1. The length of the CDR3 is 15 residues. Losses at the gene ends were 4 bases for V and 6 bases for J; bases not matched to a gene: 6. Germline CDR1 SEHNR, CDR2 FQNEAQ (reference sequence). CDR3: CASSSDRGRAGELFF. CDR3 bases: TGTGCCAGCAGCTCGGACAGGGGAAGGGCCGGGGAGCTGTTTTTT.

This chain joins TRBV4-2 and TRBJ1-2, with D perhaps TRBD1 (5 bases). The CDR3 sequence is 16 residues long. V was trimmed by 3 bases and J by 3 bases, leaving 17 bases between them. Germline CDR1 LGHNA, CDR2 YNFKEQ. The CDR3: CASSQEMGQGHYGYTF. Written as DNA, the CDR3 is TGTGCCAGCAGCCAGGAAATGGGCCAGGGCCACTATGGCTACACCTTC.

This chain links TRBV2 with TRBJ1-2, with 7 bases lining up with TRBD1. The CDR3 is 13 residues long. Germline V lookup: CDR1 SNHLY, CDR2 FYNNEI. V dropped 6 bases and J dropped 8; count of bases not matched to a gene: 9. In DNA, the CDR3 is TGTGCCAGCAGCCCGACAGGGTCGAGGGGCTACACCTTC. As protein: CASSPTGSRGYTF.

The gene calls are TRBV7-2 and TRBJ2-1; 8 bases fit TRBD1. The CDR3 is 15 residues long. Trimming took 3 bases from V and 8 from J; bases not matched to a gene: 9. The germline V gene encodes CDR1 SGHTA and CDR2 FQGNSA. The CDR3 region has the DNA TGTGCCAGCAGCTTCGACAGGGGCGGTTTTTATGAGCAGTTCTTC. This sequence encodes CASSFDRGGFYEQFF.

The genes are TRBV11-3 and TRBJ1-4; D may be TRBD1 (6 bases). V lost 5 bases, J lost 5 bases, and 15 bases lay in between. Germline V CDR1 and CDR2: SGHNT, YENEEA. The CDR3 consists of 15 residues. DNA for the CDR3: TGTGCCAGCAGCCAAACAGGGCTCCAAAATGAAAAACTGTTTTTT. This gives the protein CASSQTGLQNEKLFF. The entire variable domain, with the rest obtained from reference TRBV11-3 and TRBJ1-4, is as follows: EAGVVQSPRYKIIEKKQPVAFWCNPISGHNTLYWYLQNLGQGPELLIRYENEEAVDDSQLPKDRFSAERLKGVDSTLKIQPAELGDSAVYLCASSQTGLQNEKLFFGSGTQLSVL.

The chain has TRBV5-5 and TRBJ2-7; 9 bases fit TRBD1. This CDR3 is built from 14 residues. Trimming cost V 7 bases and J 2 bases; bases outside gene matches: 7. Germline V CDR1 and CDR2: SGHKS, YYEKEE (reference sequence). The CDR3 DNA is TGTGCCAGCTTTCCGGGACAGGGCCCCTACGAGCAGTACTTC. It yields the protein CASFPGQGPYEQYF.

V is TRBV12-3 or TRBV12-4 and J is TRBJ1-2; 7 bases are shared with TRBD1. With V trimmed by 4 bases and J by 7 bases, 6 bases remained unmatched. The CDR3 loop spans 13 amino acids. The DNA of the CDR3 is TGTGCCAGCAGTTCCGGGACAGATGGTGGCTACACCTTC. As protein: CASSSGTDGGYTF.

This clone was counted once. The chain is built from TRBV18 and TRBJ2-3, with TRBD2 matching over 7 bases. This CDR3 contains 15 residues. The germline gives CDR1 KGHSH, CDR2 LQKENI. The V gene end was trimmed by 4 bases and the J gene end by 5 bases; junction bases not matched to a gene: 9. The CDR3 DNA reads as TGTGCCAGCTCACAGCTTGCGGGAGCAGGAGATACGCAGTATTTT. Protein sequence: CASSQLAGAGDTQYF.

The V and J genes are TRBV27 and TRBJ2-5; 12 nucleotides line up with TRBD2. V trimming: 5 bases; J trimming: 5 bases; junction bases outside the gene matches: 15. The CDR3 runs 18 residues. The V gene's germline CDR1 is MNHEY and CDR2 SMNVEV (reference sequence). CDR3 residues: CASSPRRTSGAARETQYF. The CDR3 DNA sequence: TGTGCCAGCAGTCCTCGTCGGACTAGCGGGGCTGCCAGGGAGACCCAGTACTTC.

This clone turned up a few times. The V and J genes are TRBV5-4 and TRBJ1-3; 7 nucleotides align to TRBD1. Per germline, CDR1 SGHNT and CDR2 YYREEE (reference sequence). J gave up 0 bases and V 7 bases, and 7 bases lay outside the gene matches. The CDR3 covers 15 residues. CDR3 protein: CASAGQESSGNTIYF. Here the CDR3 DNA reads TGTGCCAGCGCTGGACAGGAGAGCTCTGGAAACACCATATATTTT. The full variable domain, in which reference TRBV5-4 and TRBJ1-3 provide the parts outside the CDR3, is ETGVTQSPTHLIKTRGQQVTLRCSSQSGHNTVSWYQQALGQGPQFIFQYYREEENGRGNFPPRFSGLQFPNYSSELNVNALELDDSALYLCASAGQESSGNTIYFGEGSWLTVV.

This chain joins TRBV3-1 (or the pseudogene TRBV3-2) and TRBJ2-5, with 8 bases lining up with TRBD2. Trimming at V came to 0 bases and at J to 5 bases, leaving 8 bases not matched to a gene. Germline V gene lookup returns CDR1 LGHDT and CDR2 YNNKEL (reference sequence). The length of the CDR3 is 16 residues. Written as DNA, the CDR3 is TGTGCCAGCAGCCAAGATTCCAGCGGGAGCTGGGAGACCCAGTACTTC. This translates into CASSQDSSGSWETQYF.